A selection of T cell receptor beta chains follows, all from one sample in a study of blood T cell repertoires in COVID-19. Sequencing was performed with immunoSEQ multiplex PCR; in TCRdb, only in-frame clones are kept and a portion is missing. Among approximately 220,000 clones listed, 85% to 90% were seen once. The sample comprised peripheral blood. Every receptor here comes from a man aged 60 to 69 who had recovered from COVID-19. Both conserved end residues are part of each CDR3. The D gene is left open where the match is weak. Clone size is stated in some rows and not others, as once, few, many or a class when expanded.

v_gene,d_gene,j_gene,abundance,CDR3aa,CDR3nt
TRBV27,.,TRBJ1-2,.,CASSLTDDNYGYTF,TGTGCCAGCAGTTTGACAGATGATAACTATGGCTACACCTTC
TRBV7-2,.,TRBJ2-5,once,CASSLAANRQETQYF,TGTGCCAGCAGCTTAGCGGCGAACAGACAAGAGACCCAGTACTTC
TRBV28,TRBD2,TRBJ2-1,.,CASIEAGTSGSYNEQFF,TGTGCCAGCATTGAGGCCGGGACTAGCGGGTCTTACAATGAGCAGTTCTTC
TRBV28,.,TRBJ1-1,.,CASILQGTEAFF,TGTGCCAGCATCCTACAGGGCACTGAAGCTTTCTTT
TRBV7-9,.,TRBJ2-5,.,CASRRAASGETQYF,TGTGCCAGCAGGAGGGCTGCCTCTGGGGAGACCCAGTACTTC
TRBV5-4,.,TRBJ1-1,.,CASSAEPAGGTEAFF,TGTGCCAGCAGCGCGGAGCCGGCTGGCGGCACTGAAGCTTTCTTT
TRBV12-3/TRBV12-4,.,TRBJ1-1,.,CASSRDTNTEAFF,TGTGCCAGCAGTCGGGACACGAACACTGAAGCTTTCTTT
TRBV3-1/TRBV3-2,TRBD2,TRBJ2-1,.,CASSPLAGDGNEQFF,TGTGCCAGCAGCCCGCTAGCGGGAGATGGCAATGAGCAGTTCTTC
TRBV21-1,.,TRBJ2-2,.,CASSSGTENTGELFF,TGTGCCAGCAGCAGCGGGACAGAGAACACCGGGGAGCTGTTTTTT
TRBV6-6,TRBD1,TRBJ1-3,once,CASSLLTTGSRRTIYF,TGTGCCAGCAGTTTACTCACGACAGGGAGCAGGCGCACCATATATTTT
TRBV7-2,.,TRBJ2-1,.,CASSPRRQGDLRFF,TGTGCCAGCAGCCCAAGGCGGCAGGGGGACTTACGGTTCTTC
TRBV7-2,.,TRBJ1-5,.,CASSPRGGINSNQPQHF,TGTGCCAGCAGCCCGCGGGGCGGGATCAATAGCAATCAGCCCCAGCATTTT
TRBV3-1/TRBV3-2,TRBD1,TRBJ2-1,.,CASSDTGDSYNEQFF,TGTGCCAGCAGCGACACAGGGGACTCCTACAATGAGCAGTTCTTC
TRBV19,TRBD1,TRBJ2-1,.,CASRTGTDYNEQFF,TGTGCCAGTAGGACCGGGACAGATTACAATGAGCAGTTCTTC
TRBV3-1/TRBV3-2,TRBD1,TRBJ2-5,once,CASSQQTGRETQYF,TGTGCCAGCAGCCAACAGACAGGGAGAGAGACCCAGTACTTC
TRBV7-2,.,TRBJ2-5,.,CASSQTWGVGDHQYF,TGTGCCAGCAGCCAGACTTGGGGGGTTGGGGACCACCAGTACTTC
TRBV11-3,TRBD2,TRBJ2-3,.,CASSLSTSGVASTDTQYF,TGTGCCAGCAGCTTGTCGACTAGCGGCGTAGCAAGCACAGATACGCAGTATTTT
TRBV7-2,.,TRBJ2-1,.,CASSFGGYEQFF,TGTGCCAGCAGCTTTGGAGGGTATGAGCAGTTCTTC
TRBV27,.,TRBJ2-7,.,CASRPRISRDQPHYEQYF,TGTGCCAGCAGGCCCCGTATATCCCGGGATCAGCCCCACTACGAGCAGTACTTC
TRBV6-2/TRBV6-3,.,TRBJ1-1,.,CASSSAGLGTEAFF,TGTGCCAGCAGTTCAGCGGGTCTAGGCACTGAAGCTTTCTTT
TRBV11-2,.,TRBJ2-2,.,CASSIRLVGTGELFF,TGTGCCAGCAGCATTCGACTAGTTGGAACCGGGGAGCTGTTTTTT
TRBV5-1,TRBD1,TRBJ2-7,.,CASGTGGNYEQYF,TGCGCCAGCGGGACAGGGGGCAATTACGAGCAGTACTTC
TRBV29-1,.,TRBJ1-1,.,CSAILGGTEAFF,TGCAGCGCAATATTAGGGGGAACTGAAGCTTTCTTT
TRBV25-1,TRBD1,TRBJ2-5,.,CASRGPGQGQETQYF,TGTGCCAGCAGGGGACCGGGACAGGGGCAAGAGACCCAGTACTTC
TRBV7-9,.,TRBJ1-2,.,CASSYSGHDYGYTF,TGTGCCAGCAGCTATAGCGGACACGACTATGGCTACACCTTC